The T cell receptor (beta chain) described here comes from a study of blood T cell repertoires in COVID-19. Overall study context: Specimens from acute and convalescent COVID-19 originated in the United States, Italy and Spain.

Repertoires were generated with immunoSEQ multiplex PCR, while TCRdb's copy carries only in-frame clones and drops some. The table records roughly 320,000 clones, just over 85% of them present only once. Participant ages covered about 18 to 100 years across 25 or so US areas. Clinical histories supplied by participants themselves formed the basis of cohort assignment. Recovered status applied to Cohort 3 donors who had two consecutive negative PCRs. It also applied to those with clearance or with symptom resolution. Germline V gene sequence: CDR1 MNHEY, CDR2 SMNVEV (reference sequence). Trimming pared 0 bases from V and 3 bases from J, leaving 9 bases between. This CDR3 spans 14 amino acids.

Sequences were obtained from PBMCs or T cells enriched from blood (not recorded which). The rearrangement links TRBV27 to TRBJ2-7, with D uncertain. This clonotype was sampled from a man aged 25 to 45 who had recovered from COVID-19. CDR3 DNA sequence: TGTGCCAGCAGTTTATCACCCCTGAGCTACGAGCAGTACTTC. Protein product: CASSLSPLSYEQYF.